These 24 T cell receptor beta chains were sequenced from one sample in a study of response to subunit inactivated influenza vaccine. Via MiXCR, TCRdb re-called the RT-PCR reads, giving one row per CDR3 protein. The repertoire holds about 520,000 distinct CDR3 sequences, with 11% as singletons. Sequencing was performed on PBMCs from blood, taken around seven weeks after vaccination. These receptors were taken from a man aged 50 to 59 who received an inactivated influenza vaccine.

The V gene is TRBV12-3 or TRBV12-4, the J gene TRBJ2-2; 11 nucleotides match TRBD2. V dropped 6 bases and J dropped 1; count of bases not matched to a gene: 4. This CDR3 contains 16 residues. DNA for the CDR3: TGTGCCAGCAGACTAGGGACTAGCGGGAACACCGGGGAGCTGTTTTTT. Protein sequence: CASRLGTSGNTGELFF.

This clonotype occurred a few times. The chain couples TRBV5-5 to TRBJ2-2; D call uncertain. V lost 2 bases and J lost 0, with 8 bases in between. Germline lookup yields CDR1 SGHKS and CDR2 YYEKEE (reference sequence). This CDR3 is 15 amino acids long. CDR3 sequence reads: CASSLEISNTGELFF. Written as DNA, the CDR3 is TGTGCCAGCAGCTTAGAGATCTCGAACACCGGGGAGCTGTTTTTT.

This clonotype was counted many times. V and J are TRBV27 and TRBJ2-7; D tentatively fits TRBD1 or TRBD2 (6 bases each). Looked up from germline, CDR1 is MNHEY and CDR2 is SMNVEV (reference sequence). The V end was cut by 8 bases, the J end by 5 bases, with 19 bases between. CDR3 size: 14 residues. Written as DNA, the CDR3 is TGTGCCAGCCGTTCCGGGGGCACGGTGAACGAGCAGTACTTC. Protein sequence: CASRSGGTVNEQYF.

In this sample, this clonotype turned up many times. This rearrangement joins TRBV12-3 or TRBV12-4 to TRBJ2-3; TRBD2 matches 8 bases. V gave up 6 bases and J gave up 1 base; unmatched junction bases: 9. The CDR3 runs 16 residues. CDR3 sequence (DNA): TGTGCCAGCAGGCCAAGCGGGAGTATTGGCACAGATACGCAGTATTTT. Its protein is CASRPSGSIGTDTQYF.

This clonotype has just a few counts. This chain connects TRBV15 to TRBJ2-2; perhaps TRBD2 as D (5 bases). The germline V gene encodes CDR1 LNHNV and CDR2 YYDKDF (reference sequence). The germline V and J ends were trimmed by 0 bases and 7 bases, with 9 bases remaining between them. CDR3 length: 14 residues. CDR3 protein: CATSRERTFGELFF. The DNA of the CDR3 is TGTGCCACCAGCAGAGAACGGACTTTCGGGGAGCTGTTTTTT.

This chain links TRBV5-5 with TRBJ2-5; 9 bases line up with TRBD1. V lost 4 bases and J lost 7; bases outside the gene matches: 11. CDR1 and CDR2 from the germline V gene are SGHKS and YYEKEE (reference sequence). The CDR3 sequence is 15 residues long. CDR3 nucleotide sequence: TGTGCCAGCAGCACTAATAAACAGGGGGCGAGGACCCAGTACTTC. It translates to CASSTNKQGARTQYF.

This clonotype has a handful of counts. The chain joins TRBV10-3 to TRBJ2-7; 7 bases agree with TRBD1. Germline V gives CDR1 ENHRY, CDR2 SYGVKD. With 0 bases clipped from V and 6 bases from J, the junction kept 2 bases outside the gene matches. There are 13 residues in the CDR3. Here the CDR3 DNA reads TGTGCCATCAGTGAGTCTAGGGGGCGCGAGCAGTACTTC. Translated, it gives CAISESRGREQYF.

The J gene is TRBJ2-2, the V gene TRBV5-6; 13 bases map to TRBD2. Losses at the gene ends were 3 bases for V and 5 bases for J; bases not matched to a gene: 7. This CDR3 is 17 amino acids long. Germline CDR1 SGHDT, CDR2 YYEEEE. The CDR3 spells CASSSGLAGSGTGELFF. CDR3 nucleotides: TGTGCCAGCAGCTCGGGACTAGCGGGATCTGGGACCGGGGAGCTGTTTTTT.

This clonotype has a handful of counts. CDR3 amino acids: CASLAGTSHEQFF. Written as DNA, the CDR3 is TGTGCCAGCTTAGCCGGGACTAGCCATGAGCAGTTCTTC. The chain recombines TRBV12-3 or TRBV12-4 with TRBJ2-1, with 9 bases that match TRBD2. Trimming removed 8 bases from V and 8 bases from J; junction bases left unmatched: 7. The CDR3 is 13 amino acids.

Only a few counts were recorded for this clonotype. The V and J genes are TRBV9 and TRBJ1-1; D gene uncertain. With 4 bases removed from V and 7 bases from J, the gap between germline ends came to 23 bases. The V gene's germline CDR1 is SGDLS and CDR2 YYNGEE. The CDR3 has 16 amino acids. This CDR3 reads CASSPRSNVVRIEAFF. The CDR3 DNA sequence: TGTGCCAGCAGCCCCCGGTCAAATGTGGTTAGGATTGAAGCTTTCTTT.

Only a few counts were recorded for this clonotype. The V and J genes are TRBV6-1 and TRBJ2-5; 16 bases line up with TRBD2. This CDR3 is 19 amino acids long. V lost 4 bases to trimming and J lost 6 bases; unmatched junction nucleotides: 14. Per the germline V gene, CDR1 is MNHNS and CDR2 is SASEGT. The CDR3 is CASSGGQGLAGGLLKTQYF. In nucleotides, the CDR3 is TGTGCCAGCAGTGGCGGACAGGGACTAGCGGGAGGGCTCTTAAAGACCCAGTACTTC.

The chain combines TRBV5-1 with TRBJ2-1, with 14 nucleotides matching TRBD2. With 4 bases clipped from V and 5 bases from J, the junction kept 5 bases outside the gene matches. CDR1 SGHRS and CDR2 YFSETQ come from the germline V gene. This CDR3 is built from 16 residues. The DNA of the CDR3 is TGCGCCAGCAGCCCGGGACTAGCGGGAGAGGACAATGAGCAGTTCTTC. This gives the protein CASSPGLAGEDNEQFF. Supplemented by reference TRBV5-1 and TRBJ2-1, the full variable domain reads KAGVTQTPRYLIKTRGQQVTLSCSPISGHRSVSWYQQTPGQGLQFLFEYFSETQRNKGNFPGRFSGRQFSNSRSEMNVSTLELGDSALYLCASSPGLAGEDNEQFFGPGTRLTVL.

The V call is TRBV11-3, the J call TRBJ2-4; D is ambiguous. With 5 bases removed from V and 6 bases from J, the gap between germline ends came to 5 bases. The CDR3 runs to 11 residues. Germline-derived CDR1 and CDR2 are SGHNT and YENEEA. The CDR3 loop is CASSNGNIQYF. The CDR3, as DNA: TGTGCCAGCAGCAACGGAAACATTCAGTACTTC. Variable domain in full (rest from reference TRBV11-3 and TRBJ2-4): EAGVVQSPRYKIIEKKQPVAFWCNPISGHNTLYWYLQNLGQGPELLIRYENEEAVDDSQLPKDRFSAERLKGVDSTLKIQPAELGDSAVYLCASSNGNIQYFGAGTRLSVL.

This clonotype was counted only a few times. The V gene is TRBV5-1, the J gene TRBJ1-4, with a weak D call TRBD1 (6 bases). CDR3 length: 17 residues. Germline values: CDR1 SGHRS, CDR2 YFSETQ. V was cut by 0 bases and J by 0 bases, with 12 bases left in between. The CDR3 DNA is TGCGCCAGCAGCTTGGAGGGGACACCCACAACTAATGAAAAACTGTTTTTT. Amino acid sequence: CASSLEGTPTTNEKLFF.

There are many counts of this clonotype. The CDR3 DNA sequence: TGTGCCAGCAGCTCTGCGGGGGGGCCGGGCAATGAGCAGTTCTTC. Residues: CASSSAGGPGNEQFF. The V and J genes are TRBV6-1 and TRBJ2-1, with TRBD2 identical over 9 bases. Germline V CDR1 and CDR2: MNHNS, SASEGT. The CDR3 is made up of 15 amino acids. With V trimmed by 6 bases and J by 6 bases, 9 bases remained unmatched.

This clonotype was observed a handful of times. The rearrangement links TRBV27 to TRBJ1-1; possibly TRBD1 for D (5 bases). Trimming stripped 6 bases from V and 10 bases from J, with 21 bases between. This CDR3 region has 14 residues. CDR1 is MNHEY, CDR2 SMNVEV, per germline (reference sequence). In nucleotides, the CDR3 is TGTGCCAGCAGCCCCCAGGGACGGCTGGGAGTAGCTTTCTTT. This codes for CASSPQGRLGVAFF.

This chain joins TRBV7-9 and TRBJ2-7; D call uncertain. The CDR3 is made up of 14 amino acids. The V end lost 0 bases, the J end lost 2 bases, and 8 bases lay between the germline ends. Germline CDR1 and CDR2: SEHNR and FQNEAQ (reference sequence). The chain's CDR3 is CASSLASGAYEQYF. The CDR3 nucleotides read TGTGCCAGCAGCTTAGCGTCTGGGGCCTACGAGCAGTACTTC. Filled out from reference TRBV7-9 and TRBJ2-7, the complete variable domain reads DTGVSQNPRHKITKRGQNVTFRCDPISEHNRLYWYRQTLGQGPEFLTYFQNEAQLEKSRLLSDRFSAERPKGSFSTLEIQRTEQGDSAMYLCASSLASGAYEQYFGPGTRLTVT.

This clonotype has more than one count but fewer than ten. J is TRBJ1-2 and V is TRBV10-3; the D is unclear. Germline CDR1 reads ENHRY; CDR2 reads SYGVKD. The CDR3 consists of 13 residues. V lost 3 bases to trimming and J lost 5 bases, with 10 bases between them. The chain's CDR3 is CAISDPAKYGYTF. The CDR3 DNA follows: TGTGCCATCAGTGACCCCGCGAAGTATGGCTACACCTTC.

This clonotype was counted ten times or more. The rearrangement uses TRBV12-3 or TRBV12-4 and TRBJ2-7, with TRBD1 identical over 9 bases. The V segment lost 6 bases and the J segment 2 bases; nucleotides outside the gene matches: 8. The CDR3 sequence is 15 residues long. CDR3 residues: CASSLGGQGPYEQYF. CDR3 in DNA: TGTGCCAGCAGCCTAGGGGGACAGGGTCCCTACGAGCAGTACTTC.

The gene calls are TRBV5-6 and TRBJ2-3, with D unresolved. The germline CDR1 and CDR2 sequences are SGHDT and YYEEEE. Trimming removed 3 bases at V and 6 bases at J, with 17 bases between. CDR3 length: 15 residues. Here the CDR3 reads CASSSTSPLGDTQYF. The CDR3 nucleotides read TGTGCCAGCAGCTCAACCTCGCCCCTGGGGGATACGCAGTATTTT.

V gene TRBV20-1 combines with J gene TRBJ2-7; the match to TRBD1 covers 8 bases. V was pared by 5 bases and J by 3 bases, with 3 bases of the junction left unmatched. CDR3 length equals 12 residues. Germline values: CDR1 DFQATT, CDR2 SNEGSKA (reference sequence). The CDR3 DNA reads TGCAGTGCTTCCGGGACAGGCTACGAGCAGTACTTC. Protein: CSASGTGYEQYF.

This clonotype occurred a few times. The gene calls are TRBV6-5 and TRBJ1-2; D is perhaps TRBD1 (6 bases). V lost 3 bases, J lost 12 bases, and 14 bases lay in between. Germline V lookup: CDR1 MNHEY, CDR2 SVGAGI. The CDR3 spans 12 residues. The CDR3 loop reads CASSYAGGGHTF. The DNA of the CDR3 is TGTGCCAGCAGTTATGCGGGGGGCGGACACACCTTC.

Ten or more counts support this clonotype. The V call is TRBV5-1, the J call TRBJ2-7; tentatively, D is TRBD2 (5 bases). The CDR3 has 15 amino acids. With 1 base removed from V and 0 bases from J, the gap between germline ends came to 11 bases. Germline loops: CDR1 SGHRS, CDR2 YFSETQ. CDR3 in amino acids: CASSLSGVPSYEQYF. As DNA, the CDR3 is TGCGCCAGCAGCTTGTCCGGGGTACCCTCCTACGAGCAGTACTTC.

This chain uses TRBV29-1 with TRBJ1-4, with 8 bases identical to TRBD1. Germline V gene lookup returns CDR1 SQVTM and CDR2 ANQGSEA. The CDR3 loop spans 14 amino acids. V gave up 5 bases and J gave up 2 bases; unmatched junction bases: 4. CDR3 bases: TGCAGCGTTTCTTACAGGGGGACTAATGAAAAACTGTTTTTT. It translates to CSVSYRGTNEKLFF.